This TCR beta chain was documented in a study of neurological immune-mediated disorders. Study conclusions and caveats: Levels of TCR clonal expansion peaked in HTLV-1-associated myelopathy and reached their lowest in multiple sclerosis, under those of healthy controls.

Germline loops: CDR1 DFQATT, CDR2 SNEGSKA (reference sequence). Trimming left V 6 bases short and J 9 bases short, with 21 bases between. The length of the CDR3 is 14 residues. Many counts were recorded for this clonotype. Its matching antigen is unknown. Where libraries were unsorted, they were derived from 2 million PBMCs stored at -80 degrees C. TCRdb re-called the 5' RACE reads with MiXCR, one entry per CDR3 protein. The sample lists tens of thousands of distinct CDR3 sequences, over 12% occurring once. The TCR sequence derives from a woman in her 50s in good health. Sequencing was performed on PBMCs. This sequence joins TRBV20-1 and TRBJ2-1; the D gene is possibly TRBD2 (5 bases). CDR3 protein: CSAPLAANRGEQFF. CDR3 DNA: TGCAGTGCCCCCCTGGCGGCCAACCGGGGTGAGCAGTTCTTC.